This is a list of T cell receptor beta chains from one sample in a study of T-cell memory formation after mild COVID-19. TCRdb independently ran MiXCR on the 5' RACE reads; one entry per CDR3 protein. The repertoire includes roughly 480,000 distinct CDR3 sequences, around a quarter of them detected once, and around 13% sits in the top ten. What was sequenced was PBMCs or a T cell subset sorted from them (not recorded which). Receptors were obtained from an adult woman who had mild COVID-19 (a few samples of this study predate the infection). Cell type and time point are not known. The CDR3 runs from the conserved cysteine through the conserved F or W. D genes are given only for firm matches. Part of the rows lack a size; the others show once, few, many or a class for expanded clones.

abundance	v_gene	j_gene	d_gene	CDR3nt	CDR3aa
NA	TRBV24-1	TRBJ2-3	NA	TGTGCCACCAGTGATTTCTCAGATACGCAGTATTTT	CATSDFSDTQYF
NA	TRBV29-1	TRBJ2-7	NA	TGCAGCGGCCTATTTCAGGGCTACGAGCAGTACTTC	CSGLFQGYEQYF
few	TRBV29-1	TRBJ2-1	NA	TGCAGCGTTGAATCTTACAATGAGCAGTTCTTC	CSVESYNEQFF
few	TRBV5-1	TRBJ2-3	TRBD2	TGCGCCAGCAGCCGCTTGGCTAGCGGGACCACAGATACGCAGTATTTT	CASSRLASGTTDTQYF
NA	TRBV3-1	TRBJ1-3	TRBD1	TGTGCCAGCAGCCAAGCAGGGGGTGGAAACACCATATATTTT	CASSQAGGGNTIYF
NA	TRBV2	TRBJ1-1	NA	TGTGCCAGCAGGGCAGACAGGCAGGGAACTGAAGCTTTCTTT	CASRADRQGTEAFF
few	TRBV7-9	TRBJ2-1	TRBD1	TGTGCCAGCATCATCCCCACAGGGGGAGAAAATGAGCAGTTCTTC	CASIIPTGGENEQFF
few	TRBV29-1	TRBJ2-3	TRBD2	TGCAGCGTTGAATTGACGGGAGGGCTGTCGCTGGCAGATACGCAGTATTTT	CSVELTGGLSLADTQYF
many	TRBV7-9	TRBJ1-1	TRBD1	TGTGCCAGCAGCTCCGGGACAGGGACCACTGAAGCTTTCTTT	CASSSGTGTTEAFF
NA	TRBV2	TRBJ1-5	TRBD1	TGTGCCAGCAGTGTACAGGGGGGCAATCAGCCCCAGCATTTT	CASSVQGGNQPQHF
NA	TRBV12-3/TRBV12-4	TRBJ2-1	TRBD2	TGTGCCAGCAGCCGCACTAGCGGGAGGGCCAGAAATGAGCAGTTCTTC	CASSRTSGRARNEQFF
NA	TRBV11-2	TRBJ1-1	NA	TGTGCCAGCAGCTTAGAGGGGGGCTTGGCTGAAGCTTTCTTT	CASSLEGGLAEAFF
few	TRBV4-1	TRBJ2-1	TRBD2	TGCGCCAGCAGCCAAGAGACTAGCGGGGGGGCCAATGAGCAGTTCTTC	CASSQETSGGANEQFF
NA	TRBV7-9	TRBJ2-1	TRBD1	TGTGCCAGCAGCTTAGAGTGGGACAGGGTGAATGAGCAGTTCTTC	CASSLEWDRVNEQFF
few	TRBV9	TRBJ2-3	TRBD2	TGTGCCAGCAGCCAACTGTGGCGGGGGGCAACTTGCACAGATACGCAGTATTTT	CASSQLWRGATCTDTQYF
NA	TRBV20-1	TRBJ2-1	TRBD2	TGCAGTGTTTCGGGAGGTAGGGACTACAATGAGCAGTTCTTC	CSVSGGRDYNEQFF
few	TRBV10-3	TRBJ2-5	TRBD1	TGTGCCACGGGGACAGGGTTAGAGACCCAGTACTTC	CATGTGLETQYF
NA	TRBV27	TRBJ2-7	TRBD1	TGTGCCAGCAGTTTATCGGGGACAGAATACGAGCAGTACTTC	CASSLSGTEYEQYF
NA	TRBV20-1	TRBJ1-5	NA	TGCAGTGCTAGAGTCGAGGGTCGGGCCCAGCATTTT	CSARVEGRAQHF
few	TRBV12-3/TRBV12-4	TRBJ1-1	NA	TGTGCCAGCAGTCTTCCGAGGAGTCGGACTGAAGCTTTCTTT	CASSLPRSRTEAFF
NA	TRBV15	TRBJ1-1	NA	TGTGCCACCAGCAGATTCCAGTCTTCCACTGAAGCTTTCTTT	CATSRFQSSTEAFF
few	TRBV20-1	TRBJ2-3	NA	TGCAGTGCTAGAGATTTGGGCACAGATACGCAGTATTTT	CSARDLGTDTQYF
few	TRBV10-3	TRBJ2-7	NA	TGTGCCATCAGTGAGTTTGGTAACTACGAGCAGTACTTC	CAISEFGNYEQYF
NA	TRBV5-1	TRBJ2-7	NA	TGCGCCAGCAGCAACCCAGACGGGGGAGAGCAGTACTTC	CASSNPDGGEQYF
many	TRBV4-2	TRBJ2-7	NA	TGTGCCAGCAGCCCCGGGACGCCCCCCTACGAGCAGTACTTC	CASSPGTPPYEQYF
NA	TRBV5-1	TRBJ2-5	TRBD1	TGCGCCAGCAGATTGGACAGGGAGACCCAGTACTTC	CASRLDRETQYF
NA	TRBV7-2	TRBJ1-4	NA	TGTGCCAGCAGCCTCACGTTTGAAAAACTGTTTTTT	CASSLTFEKLFF
NA	TRBV2	TRBJ2-2	NA	TGTGCCAGCAGATTGGACAGATTCTCTAACACCGGGGAGCTGTTTTTT	CASRLDRFSNTGELFF
few	TRBV19	TRBJ2-7	TRBD2	TGTGCCAGTAGTCCTGGACTAGTTGACGAGCAGTACTTC	CASSPGLVDEQYF
few	TRBV29-1	TRBJ2-7	NA	TGCAGCGTTGGAGGTTTAACCTACGAGCAGTACTTC	CSVGGLTYEQYF
few	TRBV21-1	TRBJ1-5	NA	TGTGCCAGCAGCAACCGCTCCGGGACAGGGGCGAGTCAGCCCCAGCATTTT	CASSNRSGTGASQPQHF
NA	TRBV20-1	TRBJ1-6	NA	TGCAGTGGTCAGGGGCAGAGGAATAATTCACCCCTCCACTTT	CSGQGQRNNSPLHF
NA	TRBV5-1	TRBJ2-7	NA	TGCGCCAGCAGCTTGGACAGGGCGGTTTTATCCTACGAGCAGTACTTC	CASSLDRAVLSYEQYF
many	TRBV7-2	TRBJ2-7	NA	TGTGCCAGCAGTGGCTCCTACGAGCAGTACTTC	CASSGSYEQYF
NA	TRBV6-2/TRBV6-3	TRBJ1-5	TRBD1	TGTGCCAGCAGTTACGCAGGGGGTTATCAGCCCCAGCATTTT	CASSYAGGYQPQHF
few	TRBV3-1	TRBJ2-1	NA	TGTGCCAGCAGCCAAGTCCGGCTAGGCGGTGAGCAGTTCTTC	CASSQVRLGGEQFF
NA	TRBV7-2	TRBJ1-1	NA	TGTGCCAGCAGCCCGCGCTCCGGGGGGCTTGAAGCTTTCTTT	CASSPRSGGLEAFF
NA	TRBV18	TRBJ2-1	NA	TGTGCCAGCTCACCGCGGGACAGCCACAATGAGCAGTTCTTC	CASSPRDSHNEQFF
few	TRBV6-2/TRBV6-3	TRBJ2-2	NA	TGTGCCAGCAGTTATCCTAGCGCCGGCGACCATGGGAGGGAGCTGTTTTTT	CASSYPSAGDHGRELFF
few	TRBV2	TRBJ2-5	NA	TGTGCCAGCAGGGGGTATTATGGAGGGGCCCAAGAGACCCAGTACTTC	CASRGYYGGAQETQYF
few	TRBV12-3/TRBV12-4	TRBJ2-2	NA	TGTGCCAGCAGCGGGACCGCCGCTGGCGGGGAGCTGTTTTTT	CASSGTAAGGELFF
NA	TRBV9	TRBJ1-2	TRBD1	TGTGCCAGCAGCGTAGAAGATCTGGGGGGGACAGGGGACTCTAACTATGGCTACACCTTC	CASSVEDLGGTGDSNYGYTF
NA	TRBV24-1	TRBJ1-1	NA	TGTGCCACCAGTGGGGGGGACACTGAAGCTTTCTTT	CATSGGDTEAFF
few	TRBV28	TRBJ2-5	TRBD1	TGTGCCAGCGAGGGACAGGCTTCTGTAGAGACCCAGTACTTC	CASEGQASVETQYF
NA	TRBV20-1	TRBJ2-7	NA	TGCAGTGCTAGACCCGGGAGCAACTACGAGCAGTACTTC	CSARPGSNYEQYF
few	TRBV12-3/TRBV12-4	TRBJ1-1	NA	TGTGCCAGCTACCTCGTTCCCCCACCGACAGGTGAAGCTTTCTTT	CASYLVPPPTGEAFF
few	TRBV4-3	TRBJ2-6	NA	TGCGCCAGCAGCTACGAGGGCTCTGGGGCCAACGTCCTGACTTTC	CASSYEGSGANVLTF
few	TRBV29-1	TRBJ2-1	NA	TGCAGCGTTCTGAGCGACAGCTCCTACAATGAGCAGTTCTTC	CSVLSDSSYNEQFF
NA	TRBV2	TRBJ2-5	NA	TGTGCCAGCACGAGCGACCAAGAGACCCAGTACTTC	CASTSDQETQYF
NA	TRBV4-3	TRBJ2-2	NA	TGCGCCAGCAGCCATTATGAGGTCCCAAACACCGGGGAGCTGTTTTTT	CASSHYEVPNTGELFF
few	TRBV12-3/TRBV12-4	TRBJ1-5	NA	TGTGCCAGCAGCCTCCGCGAGCAGCCCCAGCATTTT	CASSLREQPQHF
many	TRBV5-5	TRBJ2-7	TRBD2	TGTGCCAGCAGCGCGGGACTAGCGGCCGCCTACGAGCAGTACTTC	CASSAGLAAAYEQYF
few	TRBV6-1	TRBJ2-3	TRBD2	TGTGCCAGCAGTGGACTAGCGGGAGCAGATACGCAGTATTTT	CASSGLAGADTQYF
NA	TRBV21-1	TRBJ2-6	NA	TGTGCCAGCAGCAAAGAGAGAGGGGCAGGGTACTCTGGGGCCAACGTCCTGACTTTC	CASSKERGAGYSGANVLTF
NA	TRBV5-1	TRBJ2-1	NA	TGCGCCAGCAGCTTGGCCTTAAGCTCCTACAATGAGCAGTTCTTC	CASSLALSSYNEQFF
few	TRBV18	TRBJ2-1	NA	TGTGCCAGCTCACCAAACCCCCCCTTAAGCTCCTACAATGAGCAGTTCTTC	CASSPNPPLSSYNEQFF
few	TRBV6-2/TRBV6-3	TRBJ2-1	NA	TGTGCCAGCAGTTCCGGGAATGAGCAGTTCTTC	CASSSGNEQFF